The T cell receptor (beta chain) under discussion was sequenced for a study of T cell responses to AZD1222 COVID-19 vaccine. The overall study: Second-dose timings of about 4 or about 12 weeks were pooled.

Only in-frame clones appear in the TCRdb table, and some are missing; sequencing was by immunoSEQ multiplex PCR. The data contain 130,000 to 150,000 clones, about 90% of them singletons. This clonotype originated in an adult in good health. The sample here was peripheral blood, taken on day 0 of AZD1222 vaccination.

The CDR3 spells CASRLETQYF. The CDR3 nucleotides read TGTGCCAGCCGCCTCGAGACCCAGTACTTC. The V call is TRBV25-1, the J call TRBJ2-5; no definite D call. The CDR3 has 10 amino acids. V lost 8 bases and J 5 bases, leaving 6 bases between the germline ends. CDR1 and CDR2 from the germline V gene are MGHDK and SYGVNS. The whole variable domain, remainder taken from reference TRBV25-1 and TRBJ2-5, is EADIYQTPRYLVIGTGKKITLECSQTMGHDKMYWYQQDPGMELHLIHYSYGVNSTEKGDLSSESTVSRIRTEHFPLTLESARPSHTSQYLCASRLETQYFGPGTRLLVL.